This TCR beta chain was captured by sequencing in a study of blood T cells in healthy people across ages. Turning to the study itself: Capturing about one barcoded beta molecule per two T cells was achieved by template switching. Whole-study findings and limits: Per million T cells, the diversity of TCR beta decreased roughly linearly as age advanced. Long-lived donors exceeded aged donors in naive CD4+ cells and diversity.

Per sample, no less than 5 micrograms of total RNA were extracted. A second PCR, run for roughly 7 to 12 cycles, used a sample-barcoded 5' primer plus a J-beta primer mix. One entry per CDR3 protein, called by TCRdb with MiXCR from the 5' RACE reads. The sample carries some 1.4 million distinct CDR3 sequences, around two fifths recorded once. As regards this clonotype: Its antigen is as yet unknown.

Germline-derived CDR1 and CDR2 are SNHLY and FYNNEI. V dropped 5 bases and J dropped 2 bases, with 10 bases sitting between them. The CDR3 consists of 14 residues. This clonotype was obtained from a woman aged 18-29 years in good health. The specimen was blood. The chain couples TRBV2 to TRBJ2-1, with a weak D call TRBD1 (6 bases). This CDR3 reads CASSPRQAYNEQFF. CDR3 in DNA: TGTGCCAGCAGTCCGAGACAGGCCTACAATGAGCAGTTCTTC. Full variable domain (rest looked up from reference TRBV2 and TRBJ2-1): EPEVTQTPSHQVTQMGQEVILRCVPISNHLYFYWYRQILGQKVEFLVSFYNNEISEKSEIFDDQFSVERPDGSNFTLKIRSTKLEDSAMYFCASSPRQAYNEQFFGPGTRLTVL.